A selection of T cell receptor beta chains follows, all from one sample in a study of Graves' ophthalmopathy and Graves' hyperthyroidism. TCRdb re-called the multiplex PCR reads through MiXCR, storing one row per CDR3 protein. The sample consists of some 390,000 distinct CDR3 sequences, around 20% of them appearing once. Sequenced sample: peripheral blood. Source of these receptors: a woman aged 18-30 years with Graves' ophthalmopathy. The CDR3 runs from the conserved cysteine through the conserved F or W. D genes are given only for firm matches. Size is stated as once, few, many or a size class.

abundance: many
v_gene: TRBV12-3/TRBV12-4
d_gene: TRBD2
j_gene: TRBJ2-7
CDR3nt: TGTGCCAGCAGTTTAGAGGGACTAGCGGGAATCAACGAGCAGTACTTC
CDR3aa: CASSLEGLAGINEQYF

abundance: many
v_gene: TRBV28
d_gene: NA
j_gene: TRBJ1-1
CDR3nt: TGTGCCAGCAGTTTGTCGGCAGGGGTTGGAAACACTGAAGCTTTCTTT
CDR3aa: CASSLSAGVGNTEAFF

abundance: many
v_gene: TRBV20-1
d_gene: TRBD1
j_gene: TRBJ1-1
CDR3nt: TGCAGTGCTAGAGATCCCCCCGGGCCAGGGGGAACCGCTGAAGCTTTCTTT
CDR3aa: CSARDPPGPGGTAEAFF

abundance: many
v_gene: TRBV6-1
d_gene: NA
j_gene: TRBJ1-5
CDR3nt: TGTGCCAGCAGTGAATCCGGGGGATTGGGCAATCAGCCCCAGCATTTT
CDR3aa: CASSESGGLGNQPQHF

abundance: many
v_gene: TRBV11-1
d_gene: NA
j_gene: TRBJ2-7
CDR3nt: TGTGCCAGCGCTATGGGGGACGGCTCCTACGAGCAGTACTTC
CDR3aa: CASAMGDGSYEQYF

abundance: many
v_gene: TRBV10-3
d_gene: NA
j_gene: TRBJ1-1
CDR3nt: TGTGCCATATCGGACGGTAACACTGAAGCTTTCTTT
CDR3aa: CAISDGNTEAFF

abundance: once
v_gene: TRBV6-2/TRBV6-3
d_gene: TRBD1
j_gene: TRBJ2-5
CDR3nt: TGTGCCACCAGTGAGACAGGGGGAGACCAAGAGACCCAGTACTTC
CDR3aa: CATSETGGDQETQYF

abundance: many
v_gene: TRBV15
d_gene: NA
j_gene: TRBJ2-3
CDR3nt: TGTGCCACCAGCAGAGATCGGGCGACAATCACTAGCACAGATACGCAGTATTTT
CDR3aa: CATSRDRATITSTDTQYF

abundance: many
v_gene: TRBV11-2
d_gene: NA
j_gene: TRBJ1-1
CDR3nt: TGTGCCAGCAGCTCAGTACGACGCCGAGGAGCTTTCTTT
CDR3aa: CASSSVRRRGAFF

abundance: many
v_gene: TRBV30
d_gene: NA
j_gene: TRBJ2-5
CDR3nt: TGTGCCTGGAGTGTAGGGGCTACCCGACAAGAGACCCAGTACTTC
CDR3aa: CAWSVGATRQETQYF

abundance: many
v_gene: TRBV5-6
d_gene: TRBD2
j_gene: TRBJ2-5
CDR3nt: TGTGCCAGCAGCTTGGCCGTCCTAGCGGGAGGACAGACGGGAGAGACCCAGTACTTC
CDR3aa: CASSLAVLAGGQTGETQYF

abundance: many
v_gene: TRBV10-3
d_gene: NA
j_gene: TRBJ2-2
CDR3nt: TGTGCCACTGGGCTAGGGGCCGGGGAGCTGTTTTTT
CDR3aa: CATGLGAGELFF

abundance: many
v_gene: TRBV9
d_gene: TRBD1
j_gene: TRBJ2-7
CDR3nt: TGTGCCAGCAGCGTAGCCCCGACCGGGACAGCTTCCTACGAGCAGTACTTC
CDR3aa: CASSVAPTGTASYEQYF

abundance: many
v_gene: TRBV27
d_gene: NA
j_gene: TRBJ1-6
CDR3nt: TGTGCCAGCAGCCGCTCCAGGAATTCACCCCTCCACTTT
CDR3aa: CASSRSRNSPLHF

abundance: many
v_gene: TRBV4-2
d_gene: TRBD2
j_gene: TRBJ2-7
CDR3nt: TGTGCCAGCAGCCCTGCCCGGGGGGGGGGCGAGCAGTACTTC
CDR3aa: CASSPARGGGEQYF

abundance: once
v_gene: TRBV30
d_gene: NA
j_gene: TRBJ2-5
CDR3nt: TGTGCCTGGAGTGTGGGAGTCCAAGAGACCCAGTACTTC
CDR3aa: CAWSVGVQETQYF

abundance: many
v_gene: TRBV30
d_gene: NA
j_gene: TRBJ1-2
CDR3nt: TGTGCCTGGAGTGCCGGGAATAACTATGGCTACACCTTC
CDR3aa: CAWSAGNNYGYTF

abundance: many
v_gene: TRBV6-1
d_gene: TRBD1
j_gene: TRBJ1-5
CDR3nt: TGTGCCAGCAGTGCCCGGACAGGCGCTGGCAATCAGCCCCAGCATTTT
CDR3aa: CASSARTGAGNQPQHF